The next 19 T cell receptor beta chains were all read from a single sample in a study of T cells in pancreatic ductal adenocarcinoma. The table came from immunoSEQ multiplex PCR; TCRdb's copy has only in-frame clones and leaves some out. The sample shows roughly 2,600 clones, nearly 75% of them seen only once. Selected pancreatic ductal adenocarcinoma patients had undergone surgery without neoadjuvant therapy. What was sequenced was pancreatic tumor tissue. All receptors come from a human donor with pancreatic ductal adenocarcinoma.

The rearrangement joins TRBV7-2 to TRBJ2-3; D not resolved. V was pared by 5 bases and J by 0 bases, with 12 bases between. Germline V gene sequence: CDR1 SGHTA, CDR2 FQGNSA. The CDR3 runs to 15 residues. In nucleotides, the CDR3 is TGTGCCAGCAGCCCCGGAAGTTTAAGCACAGATACGCAGTATTTT. It encodes CASSPGSLSTDTQYF. The full variable domain, completed using reference TRBV7-2 and TRBJ2-3, is GAGVSQSPSNKVTEKGKDVELRCDPISGHTALYWYRQSLGQGLEFLIYFQGNSAPDKSGLPSDRFSAERTGGSVSTLTIQRTQQEDSAVYLCASSPGSLSTDTQYFGPGTRLTVL.

The genes are TRBV9 and TRBJ2-7; the D call may be TRBD1 or TRBD2 (5 bases each). Trimming shortened V by 2 bases and J by 0 bases, and 12 bases separated the two germline ends. CDR1 and CDR2 (germline): SGDLS, YYNGEE. This CDR3 is 15 amino acids long. CDR3 DNA sequence: TGTGCCAGCAGCGTTGGGACCTCGAGCTCCTACGAGCAGTACTTC. It yields the protein CASSVGTSSSYEQYF. The entire variable domain, with the rest obtained from reference TRBV9 and TRBJ2-7, is as follows: DSGVTQTPKHLITATGQRVTLRCSPRSGDLSVYWYQQSLDQGLQFLIQYYNGEERAKGNILERFSAQQFPDLHSELNLSSLELGDSALYFCASSVGTSSSYEQYFGPGTRLTVT.

The chain's CDR3 is CACLRQGSYEQYF. The CDR3 DNA follows: TGTGCCTGTCTGAGGCAGGGCTCCTACGAGCAGTACTTC. The V gene is TRBV30, the J gene TRBJ2-7; D possibly corresponds to TRBD1 (5 bases). Germline V lookup: CDR1 GTSNPN, CDR2 SVGIG (reference sequence). This CDR3 has 13 residues. V lost 6 bases and J 0 bases, leaving 12 bases between the germline ends.

The chain has TRBV6-6 and TRBJ1-4; TRBD1 might be the D (6 bases). Trimming took off 10 bases at V and 7 bases at J, with 22 bases between the two ends. The CDR3 covers 15 residues. CDR1 is MNHNY and CDR2 is SVGAGI in the germline V gene (reference sequence). The CDR3 here is CATLLGGGGSEKLFF. The CDR3 DNA is TGTGCCACCCTCCTCGGAGGAGGGGGAAGTGAAAAACTGTTTTTT.

This clone was recorded once. The J gene is TRBJ2-5, the V gene TRBV7-6; TRBD2 agrees at 15 bases. Germline V lookup: CDR1 SGHVS, CDR2 FNYEAQ. This CDR3 comprises 19 residues. Trimming removed 5 bases from V and 2 bases from J; junction bases left unmatched: 12. CDR3 in amino acids: CASSRPEGLAGGEQETQYF. The CDR3 DNA reads as TGTGCCAGCAGCCGCCCTGAGGGACTAGCGGGGGGCGAGCAAGAGACCCAGTACTTC.

V usage is TRBV28 and J usage is TRBJ2-5, with TRBD2 matching over 10 bases. V gave up 4 bases and J gave up 4 bases; unmatched junction bases: 6. CDR1 is MDHEN and CDR2 is SYDVKM in the germline V gene. The CDR3 is 15 amino acids. This CDR3 is CASSSILAGVETQYF. CDR3 in DNA: TGTGCCAGCAGTTCAATTCTAGCGGGAGTAGAGACCCAGTACTTC.

This clone has a handful of counts. The chain recombines TRBV6-1 with TRBJ1-5; the D is unclear. In germline, CDR1 is MNHNS, CDR2 SASEGT. This CDR3 spans 15 amino acids. V dropped 5 bases and J dropped 5 bases, with 16 bases sitting between them. The chain's CDR3 is CASSLRAAADQPQHF. CDR3 nucleotide sequence: TGTGCCAGCAGTCTTCGGGCCGCTGCCGATCAGCCCCAGCATTTT.

This clone was observed a handful of times. The chain recombines TRBV11-3 with TRBJ2-7, with D possibly being TRBD1 or TRBD2 (5 bases each). The CDR3 is made up of 12 amino acids. The germline V gene encodes CDR1 SGHNT and CDR2 YENEEA. V was shortened by 6 bases and J by 5 bases, with 11 bases between the two germline ends. CDR3 region: CASREVGDEQYF. DNA for the CDR3: TGTGCCAGCAGAGAGGTGGGGGACGAGCAGTACTTC. The full variable domain, completed using reference TRBV11-3 and TRBJ2-7, is EAGVVQSPRYKIIEKKQPVAFWCNPISGHNTLYWYLQNLGQGPELLIRYENEEAVDDSQLPKDRFSAERLKGVDSTLKIQPAELGDSAVYLCASREVGDEQYFGPGTRLTVT.

The chain is built from TRBV5-6 and TRBJ1-6; tentatively, D is TRBD1 (5 bases). This CDR3 comprises 14 residues. V was trimmed by 6 bases and J by 4 bases, leaving 11 bases between them. Germline-derived CDR1 and CDR2 are SGHDT and YYEEEE. The CDR3 DNA is TGTGCCAGCACCGGACACCTTTATAATTCACCCCTCCACTTT. Translating it yields CASTGHLYNSPLHF.

The chain has TRBV4-3 and TRBJ2-1, with 9 bases fitting TRBD2. Germline V gene data show CDR1 as LGHNA and CDR2 as YSLEER. This CDR3 has 17 residues. The junction had 12 bases not matched to a gene; V was cut back by 0 bases and J by 9 bases. Here the CDR3 DNA reads TGCGCCAGCAGCCAAGATGGTCGCGGGGGGGCCGGGAGTGAGCAGTTCTTC. It translates to CASSQDGRGGAGSEQFF.

The chain links TRBV5-4 to TRBJ1-2, with 8 bases fitting TRBD1. J was trimmed by 4 bases and V by 4 bases; bases with no gene match: 3. The CDR3 consists of 13 residues. Germline values: CDR1 SGHNT, CDR2 YYREEE (reference sequence). CDR3 nucleotides: TGTGCCAGCAGCCCAGGGGGCTCCTATGGCTACACCTTC. Its protein product is CASSPGGSYGYTF.

The chain carries TRBV5-5 and TRBJ1-6, with 10 bases matching TRBD1. V lost 3 bases to trimming and J lost 1 base; unmatched junction nucleotides: 7. The CDR3 is made up of 18 amino acids. Looked up from germline, CDR1 is SGHKS and CDR2 is YYEKEE (reference sequence). CDR3 residues: CASSSDRGRGSYNSPLHF. CDR3 coding DNA: TGTGCCAGCAGCTCAGACAGGGGGCGCGGGTCCTATAATTCACCCCTCCACTTT. The whole variable domain, remainder taken from reference TRBV5-5 and TRBJ1-6, is DAGVTQSPTHLIKTRGQQVTLRCSPISGHKSVSWYQQVLGQGPQFIFQYYEKEERGRGNFPDRFSARQFPNYSSELNVNALLLGDSALYLCASSSDRGRGSYNSPLHFGNGTRLTVT.

This chain joins TRBV6-6 and TRBJ2-7; 11 nucleotides agree with TRBD1. V shed 0 bases and J 4 bases; nucleotides not matched to a gene: 5. The CDR3 has 16 amino acids. Looked up from germline, CDR1 is MNHNY and CDR2 is SVGAGI (reference sequence). Here the CDR3 DNA reads TGTGCCAGCAGTTACTCAGGGACAGGGGGACCGTACGAGCAGTACTTC. Translating it yields CASSYSGTGGPYEQYF.

V and J are TRBV6-5 and TRBJ2-2, with D unclear. CDR3 length: 12 residues. Trimming removed 2 bases at V and 7 bases at J, with 5 bases between. The germline V gene has CDR1 MNHEY and CDR2 SVGAGI. CDR3: CASSYGIGELFF. DNA for the CDR3: TGTGCCAGCAGTTACGGAATCGGGGAGCTGTTTTTT.

The chain combines TRBV7-9 with TRBJ1-1, with 7 bases aligning to TRBD1. From germline, CDR1 is SEHNR and CDR2 FQNEAQ (reference sequence). The length of the CDR3 is 16 residues. V lost 5 bases to trimming and J lost 0 bases; unmatched junction nucleotides: 9. The CDR3 DNA sequence: TGTGCCAGCAGCCCGGACAGGCTCGTTATGAACACTGAAGCTTTCTTT. Translation: CASSPDRLVMNTEAFF.

The V gene is TRBV6-4, the J gene TRBJ1-4; 9 positions agree with TRBD1. Germline CDR1 reads MRHNA; CDR2 reads SNTAGT. V was clipped by 3 bases and J by 6 bases; unmatched bases: 8. CDR3 length: 16 residues. CDR3 sequence reads: CASSENSGTGHEKLFF. The DNA for the CDR3 is TGTGCCAGCAGTGAAAACTCCGGGACAGGGCATGAAAAACTGTTTTTT.

This chain uses TRBV5-4 with TRBJ1-2; D possibly corresponds to TRBD1 (6 bases). Trimming removed 5 bases from V and 0 bases from J, with 8 bases in between. The CDR3 has 13 residues. Germline V CDR1 and CDR2: SGHNT, YYREEE (reference sequence). This CDR3 reads CASSGQPNYGYTF. CDR3 bases: TGTGCCAGCAGTGGACAGCCTAACTATGGCTACACCTTC.

The genes are TRBV27 and TRBJ2-3; TRBD2 matches 13 bases. J was trimmed by 5 bases and V by 5 bases; bases with no gene match: 10. The CDR3 has 17 residues. CDR1 is MNHEY and CDR2 is SMNVEV in the germline V gene (reference sequence). The CDR3 protein is CASSRLPGLAGQDTQYF. The CDR3 coding sequence is TGTGCCAGCAGTCGGCTCCCGGGACTAGCGGGGCAAGATACGCAGTATTTT.

V gene TRBV14 combines with J gene TRBJ1-3; D gene uncertain. From germline, CDR1 is SGHDN and CDR2 FVKESK. This CDR3 spans 14 amino acids. V was cut by 2 bases and J by 0 bases, with 5 bases left in between. The chain's CDR3 is CASSQRYSGNTIYF. CDR3 DNA: TGTGCCAGCAGCCAACGGTACTCTGGAAACACCATATATTTT.